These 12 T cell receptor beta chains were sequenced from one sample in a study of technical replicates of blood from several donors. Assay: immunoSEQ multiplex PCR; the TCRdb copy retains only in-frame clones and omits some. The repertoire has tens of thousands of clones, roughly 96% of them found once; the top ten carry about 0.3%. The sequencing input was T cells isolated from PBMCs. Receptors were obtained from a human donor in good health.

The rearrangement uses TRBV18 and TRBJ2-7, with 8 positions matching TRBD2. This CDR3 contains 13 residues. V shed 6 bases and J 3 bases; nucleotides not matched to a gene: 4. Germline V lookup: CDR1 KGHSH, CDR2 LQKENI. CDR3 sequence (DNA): TGTGCCAGCTCGCCCACTAGCGGCTACGAGCAGTACTTC. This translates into CASSPTSGYEQYF.

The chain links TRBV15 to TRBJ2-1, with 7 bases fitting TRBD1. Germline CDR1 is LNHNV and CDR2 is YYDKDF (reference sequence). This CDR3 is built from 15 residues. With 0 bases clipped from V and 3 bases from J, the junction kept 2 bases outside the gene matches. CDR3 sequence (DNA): TGTGCCACCAGCAGAGACCGGGACAGCTACAATGAGCAGTTCTTC. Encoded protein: CATSRDRDSYNEQFF. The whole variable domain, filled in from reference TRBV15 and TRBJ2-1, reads DAMVIQNPRYQVTQFGKPVTLSCSQTLNHNVMYWYQQKSSQAPKLLFHYYDKDFNNEADTPDNFQSRRPNTSFCFLDIRSPGLGDTAMYLCATSRDRDSYNEQFFGPGTRLTVL.

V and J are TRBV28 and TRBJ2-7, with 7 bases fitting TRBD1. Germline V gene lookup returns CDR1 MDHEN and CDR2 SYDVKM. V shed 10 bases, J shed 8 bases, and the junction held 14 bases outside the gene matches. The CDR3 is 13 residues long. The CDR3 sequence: CAIIGDSPSKQYF. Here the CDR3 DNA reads TGTGCCATCATTGGGGACAGCCCATCGAAGCAGTACTTC.

The CDR3 reads CSVGQGASTDTQYF. CDR3 DNA: TGCAGCGTTGGACAGGGTGCTAGCACAGATACGCAGTATTTT. This chain joins TRBV29-1 and TRBJ2-3; 7 bases are shared with TRBD1. V shed 4 bases and J 0 bases; nucleotides not matched to a gene: 4. The germline gives CDR1 SQVTM, CDR2 ANQGSEA. The CDR3 is 14 amino acids.

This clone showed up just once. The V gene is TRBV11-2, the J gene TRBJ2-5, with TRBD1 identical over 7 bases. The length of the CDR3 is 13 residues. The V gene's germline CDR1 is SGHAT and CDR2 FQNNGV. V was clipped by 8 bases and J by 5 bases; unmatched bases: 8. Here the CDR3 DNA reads TGTGCCAGCCAAACGGGACAGACGGAGACCCAGTACTTC. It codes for CASQTGQTETQYF.

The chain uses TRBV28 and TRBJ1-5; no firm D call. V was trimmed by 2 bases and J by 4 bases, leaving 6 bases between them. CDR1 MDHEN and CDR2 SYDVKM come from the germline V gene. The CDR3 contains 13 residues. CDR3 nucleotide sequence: TGTGCCAGCAGTTTACCACGGAATCAGCCCCAGCATTTT. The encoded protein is CASSLPRNQPQHF.

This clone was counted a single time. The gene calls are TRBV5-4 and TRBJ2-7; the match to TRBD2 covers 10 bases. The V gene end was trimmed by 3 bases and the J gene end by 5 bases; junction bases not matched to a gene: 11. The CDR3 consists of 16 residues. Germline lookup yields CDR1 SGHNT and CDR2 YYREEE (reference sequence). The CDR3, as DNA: TGTGCCAGCAGCTCGTTGGCGGGACTAGCGTACAACGAGCAGTACTTC. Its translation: CASSSLAGLAYNEQYF.

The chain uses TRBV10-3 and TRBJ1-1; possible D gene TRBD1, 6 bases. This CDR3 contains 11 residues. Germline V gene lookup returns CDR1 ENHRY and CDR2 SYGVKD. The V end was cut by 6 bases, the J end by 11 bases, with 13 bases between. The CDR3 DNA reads TGTGCCATCAGAAACAGGGTTTGGGCTTTCTTT. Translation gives CAIRNRVWAFF.

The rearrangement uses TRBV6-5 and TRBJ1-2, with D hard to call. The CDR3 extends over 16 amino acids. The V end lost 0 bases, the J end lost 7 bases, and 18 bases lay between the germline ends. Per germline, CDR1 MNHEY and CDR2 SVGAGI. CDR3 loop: CASSYSFGGEYSGYTF. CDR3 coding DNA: TGTGCCAGCAGTTACTCGTTCGGCGGGGAGTACTCTGGCTACACCTTC.

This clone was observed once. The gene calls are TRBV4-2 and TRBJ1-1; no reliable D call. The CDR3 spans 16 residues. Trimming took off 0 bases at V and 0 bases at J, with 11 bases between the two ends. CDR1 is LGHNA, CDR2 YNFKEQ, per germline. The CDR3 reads CASSQDLEGLNTEAFF. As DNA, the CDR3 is TGTGCCAGCAGCCAAGATCTGGAGGGCTTGAACACTGAAGCTTTCTTT.

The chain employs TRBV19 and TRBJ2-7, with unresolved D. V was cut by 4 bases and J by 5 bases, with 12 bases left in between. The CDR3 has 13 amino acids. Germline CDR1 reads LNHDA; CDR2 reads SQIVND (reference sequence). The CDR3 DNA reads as TGTGCCAGTAGTAAAAAGCCAGGTCACGAGCAGTACTTC. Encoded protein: CASSKKPGHEQYF. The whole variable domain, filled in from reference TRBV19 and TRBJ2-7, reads DGGITQSPKYLFRKEGQNVTLSCEQNLNHDAMYWYRQDPGQGLRLIYYSQIVNDFQKGDIAEGYSVSREKKESFPLTVTSAQKNPTAFYLCASSKKPGHEQYFGPGTRLTVT.

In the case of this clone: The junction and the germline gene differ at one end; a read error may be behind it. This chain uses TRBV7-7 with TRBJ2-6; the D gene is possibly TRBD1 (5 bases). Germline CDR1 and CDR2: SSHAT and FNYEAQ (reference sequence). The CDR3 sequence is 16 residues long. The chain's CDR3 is CASSSDGAPGANVLTF. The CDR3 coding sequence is TGTGCTAGCAGCTCGGATGGGGCTCCGGGGGCCAACGTCCTGACTTTC.